The T cell receptor beta chain under discussion was sequenced for a study of T-cell reconstitution after alpha-beta-depleted transplantation in children. General study points: For some patients, TCRbeta diversity was high at day 60 because of recipient T cells and thymic progenitors that survived. Reportedly, alpha-beta T cells present about two months post-transplant originated from several hundred expanded clones of graft origin. From newly produced T cells came most of the T-cell counts and diversity one year after transplant.

Unique molecular identifiers tagged the TCRbeta library. TCRdb reprocessed the PCR reads via MiXCR and lists one record per CDR3 protein. The data show approximately 20,000 distinct CDR3 sequences, with 10% to 15% seen just once and roughly 35% held by the top ten. Losses at the gene ends were 3 bases for V and 0 bases for J; bases not matched to a gene: 9. In germline, CDR1 is SGHRS, CDR2 YFSETQ. This CDR3 spans 16 amino acids. This clonotype appeared many times. Antigen: not known. The chain employs TRBV5-1 and TRBJ2-7; 7 bases line up with TRBD2. The TCR sequence derives from a female patient aged 2 to 10 who had a stem cell transplant for congenital amegakaryocytic thrombocytopenia, so the T cells may come from the graft donor. This material consisted of PBMCs, mostly from graft donor cells, taken 60 days after TCRalphabeta/CD19-depleted stem cell transplant. The CDR3, as DNA: TGCGCCAGCAGCTCCGGGTTAGCGGGCTACTCCTACGAGCAGTACTTC. Translated, it gives CASSSGLAGYSYEQYF.